This T cell receptor beta chain originates from a study of glioma-infiltrating T cells after dendritic cell vaccination. Notes on this clone: Its antigen is not identified.

The study, taken as a whole, reports: Survival was not directly related to TCR clonality in these patients.

This CDR3 contains 20 residues. The primer mix had 60 V beta and 13 J beta primers. TCRdb's copy holds only in-frame clones and misses some; the assay was immunoSEQ multiplex PCR. There are more than 85,000 clones in the sample; over 65% occur only once, and under 3% lies in the top ten. The rearrangement joins TRBV1 to TRBJ2-6; TRBD2, the table's D call, lacks a check against the DNA. TRBV1 is listed as a pseudogene. The receptor's source is a human donor with glioblastoma. The sequences come from blood, collected before dendritic cell vaccination. The CDR3 reads CTSSQDLKREPCSGANVLTF. Written as DNA, the CDR3 is TGCACCAGCAGCCAAGATTTAAAGCGGGAGCCGTGCTCTGGGGCCAACGTCCTGACTTTC.